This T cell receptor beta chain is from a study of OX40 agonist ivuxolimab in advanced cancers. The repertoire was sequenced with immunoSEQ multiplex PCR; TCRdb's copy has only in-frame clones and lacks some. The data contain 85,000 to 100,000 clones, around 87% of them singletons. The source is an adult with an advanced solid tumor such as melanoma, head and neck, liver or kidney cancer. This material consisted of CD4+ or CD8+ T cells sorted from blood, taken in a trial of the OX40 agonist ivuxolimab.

DNA for the CDR3: TGTGCCAGCAGTGAGCGGGAGGCCACCACAGATACGCAGTATTTT. Translated: CASSEREATTDTQYF. The rearrangement links TRBV28 to TRBJ2-3, with 9 positions matching TRBD2. Germline CDR1 is MDHEN and CDR2 is SYDVKM. Trimming removed 5 bases from V and 2 bases from J; junction bases left unmatched: 5. This CDR3 is built from 15 residues.